The 19 T cell receptor beta chains below were found in one sample sequenced in a study of T-cell memory formation after mild COVID-19. MiXCR, run by TCRdb on the 5' RACE reads, gives a single entry per CDR3 protein. The sample contains 540,000 or so distinct CDR3 sequences, over 20% of which appear only once. The specimen sequenced was PBMCs or a T cell subset sorted from them (not recorded which). The receptor source for this set is an adult woman who had mild COVID-19 (a few samples of this study predate the infection). Cell type and time point are not known.

The chain combines TRBV25-1 with TRBJ1-1; maybe TRBD1 (6 bases). The CDR3 consists of 11 residues. Germline-derived CDR1 and CDR2 are MGHDK and SYGVNS. Trimming left V 7 bases short and J 14 bases short, with 17 bases between. The CDR3, as DNA: TGTGCCAGCAAAGGGGGACATAAAGTCTTCTTT. Translated: CASKGGHKVFF.

V usage is TRBV6-1 and J usage is TRBJ2-1; 8 positions agree with TRBD2. The germline CDR1 and CDR2 sequences are MNHNS and SASEGT. The V and J ends lost 6 bases and 3 bases, in that order; junction bases with no gene match: 7. The CDR3 runs to 15 residues. The CDR3 DNA follows: TGTGCCAGCAGCGACACTAGCGGATACTACAATGAGCAGTTCTTC. Amino acid sequence: CASSDTSGYYNEQFF.

This clonotype was seen only a few times. This chain links TRBV27 with TRBJ2-3; D is perhaps TRBD2 (5 bases). Germline CDR1 and CDR2: MNHEY and SMNVEV (reference sequence). Trimming stripped 6 bases from V and 2 bases from J, with 15 bases between. The CDR3 runs to 15 residues. CDR3 nucleotides: TGTGCCAGCAGAACGGACGGGGAGACCACAGATACGCAGTATTTT. Translation gives CASRTDGETTDTQYF.

The chain combines TRBV9 with TRBJ2-1; D is uncertain. This CDR3 is 13 amino acids long. Germline values: CDR1 SGDLS, CDR2 YYNGEE. With 0 bases removed from V and 5 bases from J, the gap between germline ends came to 6 bases. The CDR3 here is CASSVAMDNEQFF. The CDR3 DNA sequence: TGTGCCAGCAGCGTAGCAATGGACAATGAGCAGTTCTTC.

The genes are TRBV7-9 and TRBJ1-2; 7 nucleotides match TRBD1. Trimming at V came to 1 base and at J to 3 bases, leaving 2 bases not matched to a gene. CDR1 and CDR2 from the germline V gene are SEHNR and FQNEAQ (reference sequence). The CDR3 covers 14 residues. Here the CDR3 reads CASSLGDRYYGYTF. CDR3 DNA: TGTGCCAGCAGCTTAGGGGACAGATACTATGGCTACACCTTC. The full variable domain, completed using reference TRBV7-9 and TRBJ1-2, is DTGVSQNPRHKITKRGQNVTFRCDPISEHNRLYWYRQTLGQGPEFLTYFQNEAQLEKSRLLSDRFSAERPKGSFSTLEIQRTEQGDSAMYLCASSLGDRYYGYTFGSGTRLTVV.

This chain connects TRBV12-3 or TRBV12-4 to TRBJ2-2; unclear D gene. This CDR3 has 16 amino acids. Trimming left V 7 bases short and J 3 bases short, with 18 bases between. The CDR3 DNA reads as TGTGCCAGCATAGAGAGGAAACAGTTTGACACCGGGGAGCTGTTTTTT. Its translation is CASIERKQFDTGELFF.

The V call is TRBV4-1, the J call TRBJ2-2; D not resolved. CDR3 length: 12 residues. CDR1 MGHRA and CDR2 YSYEKL come from the germline V gene. Trimming removed 9 bases at V and 2 bases at J, with 7 bases between. This CDR3 is CASIENTGELFF. In DNA form, the CDR3 reads TGCGCCAGTATAGAAAACACCGGGGAGCTGTTTTTT.

Only a few counts were recorded for this clonotype. The chain has TRBV3-1 and TRBJ2-1; the D gene is possibly TRBD2 (5 bases). Germline loops: CDR1 LGHDT, CDR2 YNNKEL (reference sequence). This CDR3 has 14 amino acids. V was trimmed by 4 bases and J by 15 bases, leaving 22 bases between them. CDR3 loop: CASSPQMRAVFLFF. As DNA, the CDR3 is TGTGCCAGCAGCCCGCAGATGAGGGCCGTGTTCCTGTTCTTC.

This clonotype showed up just a few times. J is TRBJ2-7 and V is TRBV7-2; 8 bases agree with TRBD2. The J segment lost 1 base and the V segment lost 0 bases, leaving 11 bases of the junction unmatched. CDR1 is SGHTA and CDR2 is FQGNSA in the germline V gene. The CDR3 is made up of 18 amino acids. The CDR3 here is CASSLASGRGVISYEQYF. In DNA form, the CDR3 reads TGTGCCAGCAGCTTAGCCAGCGGGAGAGGGGTGATATCCTACGAGCAGTACTTC. Drawing the rest from reference TRBV7-2 and TRBJ2-7, the complete variable domain is GAGVSQSPSNKVTEKGKDVELRCDPISGHTALYWYRQSLGQGLEFLIYFQGNSAPDKSGLPSDRFSAERTGGSVSTLTIQRTQQEDSAVYLCASSLASGRGVISYEQYFGPGTRLTVT.

This clonotype was counted between two and nine times. CDR3 residues: CASSAAGTSGYNEQFF. CDR3 sequence (DNA): TGTGCCAGCAGCGCAGCAGGGACTAGCGGGTACAATGAGCAGTTCTTC. V is TRBV9 and J is TRBJ2-1; 12 bases are a match to TRBD2. The germline gives CDR1 SGDLS, CDR2 YYNGEE. V trimming: 3 bases; J trimming: 4 bases; junction bases outside the gene matches: 5. CDR3 length: 16 residues.

This clonotype was counted only a few times. This sequence joins TRBV5-1 and TRBJ2-7; D gene unclear. CDR1 is SGHRS and CDR2 is YFSETQ in the germline V gene. The CDR3 is made up of 14 amino acids. The V end was cut by 4 bases, the J end by 0 bases, with 11 bases between. CDR3 residues: CASSRTESSYEQYF. CDR3 nucleotide sequence: TGCGCCAGCAGCCGGACGGAAAGCTCCTACGAGCAGTACTTC.

This chain connects TRBV9 to TRBJ2-2; D gene uncertain. V was pared by 0 bases and J by 1 base, with 13 bases between. The CDR3 length is 17 residues. The germline V gene encodes CDR1 SGDLS and CDR2 YYNGEE. CDR3 in amino acids: CASSVVSDPRNTGELFF. DNA of the CDR3: TGTGCCAGCAGCGTAGTTTCTGACCCACGGAACACCGGGGAGCTGTTTTTT. The full variable domain, in which reference TRBV9 and TRBJ2-2 provide the parts outside the CDR3, is DSGVTQTPKHLITATGQRVTLRCSPRSGDLSVYWYQQSLDQGLQFLIQYYNGEERAKGNILERFSAQQFPDLHSELNLSSLELGDSALYFCASSVVSDPRNTGELFFGEGSRLTVL.

The chain combines TRBV24-1 with TRBJ1-5; perhaps TRBD1 as D (5 bases). Germline CDR1 and CDR2: KGHDR and SFDVKD. CDR3 length: 13 residues. With 2 bases removed from V and 5 bases from J, the gap between germline ends came to 6 bases. The CDR3 bases are TGTGCCACCAGTGATTCGGGGGATCAGCCCCAGCATTTT. Its protein product is CATSDSGDQPQHF.

The J gene is TRBJ1-2, the V gene TRBV14; D is perhaps TRBD1 (5 bases). From germline, CDR1 is SGHDN and CDR2 FVKESK. This CDR3 spans 13 amino acids. Trimming stripped 4 bases from V and 3 bases from J, with 9 bases between. As DNA, the CDR3 is TGTGCCAGCAGCCGCAGGGAACACTATGGCTACACCTTC. Protein: CASSRREHYGYTF.

V usage is TRBV3-1 and J usage is TRBJ1-2, with no clear D. CDR1 is LGHDT and CDR2 is YNNKEL in the germline V gene (reference sequence). Trimming stripped 3 bases from V and 10 bases from J, with 12 bases between. CDR3 length: 12 residues. CDR3 nucleotides: TGTGCCAGCAGCCATCTCCGGAGGGACTACACCTTC. This encodes CASSHLRRDYTF. Based on the CDR3 plus reference TRBV3-1 and TRBJ1-2, the full variable domain is DTAVSQTPKYLVTQMGNDKSIKCEQNLGHDTMYWYKQDSKKFLKIMFSYNNKELIINETVPNRFSPKSPDKAHLNLHINSLELGDSAVYFCASSHLRRDYTFGSGTRLTVV.

The chain recombines TRBV20-1 with TRBJ1-1; D might be TRBD1 (6 bases). V was trimmed by 2 bases and J by 4 bases, leaving 17 bases between them. Per the germline V gene, CDR1 is DFQATT and CDR2 is SNEGSKA (reference sequence). This CDR3 spans 15 amino acids. CDR3 protein: CSARPSAGVGTEAFF. The CDR3 DNA is TGCAGTGCTAGACCTTCGGCAGGGGTGGGCACTGAAGCTTTCTTT.

This clonotype came up a few times. The CDR3 loop is CSAPRGGSYEQYF. The CDR3 DNA sequence: TGCAGTGCCCCTCGGGGCGGGAGCTACGAGCAGTACTTC. V usage is TRBV20-1 and J usage is TRBJ2-7, with 7 bases identical to TRBD2. CDR3 size: 13 residues. Per the germline V gene, CDR1 is DFQATT and CDR2 is SNEGSKA (reference sequence). Trimming at V came to 6 bases and at J to 3 bases, leaving 8 bases not matched to a gene.

At least ten counts were recorded for this clonotype. This chain links TRBV12-3 or TRBV12-4 with TRBJ2-1; the D gene is possibly TRBD1 (7 bases). Deletions cut 5 bases from V and 9 bases from J, with 11 bases between. This CDR3 comprises 12 residues. In DNA, the CDR3 is TGTGCCAGCAGTAGCCAGGGGGGTGAGCAGTTCTTC. The encoded protein is CASSSQGGEQFF.

This clonotype was counted only a few times. The CDR3 spells CASSVGASGRGYNEQFF. In DNA, the CDR3 is TGTGCCAGCAGCGTAGGGGCTAGCGGGAGAGGTTACAATGAGCAGTTCTTC. V and J are TRBV9 and TRBJ2-1, with TRBD2 matching over 10 bases. The V gene's germline CDR1 is SGDLS and CDR2 YYNGEE. The CDR3 loop spans 17 amino acids. V shed 0 bases, J shed 4 bases, and the junction held 7 bases outside the gene matches.